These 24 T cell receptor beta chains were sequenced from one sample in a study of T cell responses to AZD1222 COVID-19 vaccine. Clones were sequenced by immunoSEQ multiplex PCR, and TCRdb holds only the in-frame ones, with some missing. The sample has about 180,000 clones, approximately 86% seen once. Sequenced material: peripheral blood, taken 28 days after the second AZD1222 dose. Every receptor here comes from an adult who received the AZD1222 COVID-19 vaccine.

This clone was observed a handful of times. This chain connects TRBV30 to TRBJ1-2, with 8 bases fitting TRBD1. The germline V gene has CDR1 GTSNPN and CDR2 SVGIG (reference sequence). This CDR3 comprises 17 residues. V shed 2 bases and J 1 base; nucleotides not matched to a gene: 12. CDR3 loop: CAWSRDRQGNFNYGYTF. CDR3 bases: TGTGCCTGGAGTAGGGATAGACAGGGGAACTTTAACTATGGCTACACCTTC.

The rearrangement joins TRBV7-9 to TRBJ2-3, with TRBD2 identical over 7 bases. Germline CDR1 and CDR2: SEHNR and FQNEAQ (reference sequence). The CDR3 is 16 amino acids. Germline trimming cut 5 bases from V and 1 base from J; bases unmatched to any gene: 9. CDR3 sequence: CASSPEGLAGTDTQYF. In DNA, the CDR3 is TGTGCCAGCAGCCCAGAAGGGCTAGCGGGCACAGATACGCAGTATTTT.

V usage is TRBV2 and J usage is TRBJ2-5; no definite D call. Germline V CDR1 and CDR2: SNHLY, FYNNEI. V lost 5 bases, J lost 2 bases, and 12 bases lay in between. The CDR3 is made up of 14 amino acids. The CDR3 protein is CASSLGSIQETQYF. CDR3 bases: TGTGCCAGCAGTTTAGGGTCTATACAAGAGACCCAGTACTTC.

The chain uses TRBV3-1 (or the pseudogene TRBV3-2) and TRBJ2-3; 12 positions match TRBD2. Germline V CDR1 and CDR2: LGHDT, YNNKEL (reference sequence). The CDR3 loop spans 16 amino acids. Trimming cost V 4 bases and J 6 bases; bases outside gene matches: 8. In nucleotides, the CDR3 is TGTGCCAGCAGCCCCAGGACTAGCGGGGTTATGGATACGCAGTATTTT. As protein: CASSPRTSGVMDTQYF.

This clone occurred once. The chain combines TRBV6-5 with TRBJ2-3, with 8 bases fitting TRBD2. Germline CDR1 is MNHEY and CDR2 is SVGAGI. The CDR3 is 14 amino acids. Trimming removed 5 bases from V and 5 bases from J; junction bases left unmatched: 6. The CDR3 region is CASSPSGGGDTQYF. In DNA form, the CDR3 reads TGTGCCAGCAGTCCCAGCGGGGGAGGAGATACGCAGTATTTT.

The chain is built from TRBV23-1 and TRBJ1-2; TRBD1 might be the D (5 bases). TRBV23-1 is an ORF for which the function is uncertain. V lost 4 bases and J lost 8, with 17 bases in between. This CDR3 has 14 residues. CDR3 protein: CASSPLGPGSGYTF. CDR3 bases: TGCGCCAGCAGTCCCCTGGGGCCAGGGAGCGGCTACACCTTC.

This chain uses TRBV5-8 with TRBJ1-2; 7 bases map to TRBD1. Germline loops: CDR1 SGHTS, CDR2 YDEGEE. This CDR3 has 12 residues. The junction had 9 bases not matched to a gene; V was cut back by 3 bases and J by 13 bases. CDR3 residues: CASSSPGQKGTF. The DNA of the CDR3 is TGTGCCAGCAGCTCACCGGGACAGAAAGGCACCTTC.

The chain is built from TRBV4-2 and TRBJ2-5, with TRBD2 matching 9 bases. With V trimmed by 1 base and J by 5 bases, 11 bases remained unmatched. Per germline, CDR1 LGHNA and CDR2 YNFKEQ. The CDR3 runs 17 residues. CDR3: CASSQGGGGASYETQYF. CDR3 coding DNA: TGTGCCAGCAGCCAAGGGGGCGGGGGGGCCTCCTATGAGACCCAGTACTTC.

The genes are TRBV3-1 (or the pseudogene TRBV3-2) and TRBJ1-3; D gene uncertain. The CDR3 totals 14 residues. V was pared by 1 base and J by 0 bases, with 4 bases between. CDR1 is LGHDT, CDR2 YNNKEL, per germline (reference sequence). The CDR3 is CASSQAVSGNTIYF. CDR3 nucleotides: TGTGCCAGCAGCCAAGCGGTCTCTGGAAACACCATATATTTT.

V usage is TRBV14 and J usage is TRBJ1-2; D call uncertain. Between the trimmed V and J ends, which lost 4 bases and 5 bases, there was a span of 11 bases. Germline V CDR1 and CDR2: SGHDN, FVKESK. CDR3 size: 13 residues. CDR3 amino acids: CASSLKNGYGYTF. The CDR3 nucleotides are TGTGCCAGCAGCCTGAAAAATGGGTATGGCTACACCTTC.

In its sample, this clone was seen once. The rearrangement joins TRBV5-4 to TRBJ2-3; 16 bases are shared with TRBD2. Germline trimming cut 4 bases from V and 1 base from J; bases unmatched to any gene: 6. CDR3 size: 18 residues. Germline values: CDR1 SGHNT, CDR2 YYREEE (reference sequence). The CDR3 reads CASSKGLAGGLGTDTQYF. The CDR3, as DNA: TGTGCCAGCAGCAAGGGACTAGCGGGGGGGCTGGGCACAGATACGCAGTATTTT.

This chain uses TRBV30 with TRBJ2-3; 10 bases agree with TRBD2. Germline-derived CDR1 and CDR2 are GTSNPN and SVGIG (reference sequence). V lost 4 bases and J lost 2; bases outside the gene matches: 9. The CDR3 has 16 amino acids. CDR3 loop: CAWTRDLAGVTDTQYF. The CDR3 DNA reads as TGTGCCTGGACCCGGGATCTAGCGGGGGTCACAGATACGCAGTATTTT.

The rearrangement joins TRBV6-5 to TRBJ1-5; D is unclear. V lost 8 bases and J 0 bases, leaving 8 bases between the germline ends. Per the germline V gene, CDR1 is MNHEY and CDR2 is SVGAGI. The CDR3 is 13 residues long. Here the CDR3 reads CASRRNSNQPQHF. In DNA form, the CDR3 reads TGTGCCAGCCGGAGGAATAGCAATCAGCCCCAGCATTTT.

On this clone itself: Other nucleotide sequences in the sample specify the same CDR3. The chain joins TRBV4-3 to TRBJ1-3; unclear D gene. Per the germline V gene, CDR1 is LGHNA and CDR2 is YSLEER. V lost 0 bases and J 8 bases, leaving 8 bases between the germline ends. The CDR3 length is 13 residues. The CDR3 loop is CASSQDLGHTIYF. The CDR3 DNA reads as TGCGCCAGCAGCCAAGATCTTGGTCACACCATATATTTT.

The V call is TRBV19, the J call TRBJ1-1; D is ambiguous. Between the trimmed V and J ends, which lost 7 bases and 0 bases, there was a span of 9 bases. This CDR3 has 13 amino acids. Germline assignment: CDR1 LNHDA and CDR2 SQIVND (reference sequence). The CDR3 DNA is TGTGCCAGTACAGACTTCATGAACACTGAAGCTTTCTTT. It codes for CASTDFMNTEAFF.

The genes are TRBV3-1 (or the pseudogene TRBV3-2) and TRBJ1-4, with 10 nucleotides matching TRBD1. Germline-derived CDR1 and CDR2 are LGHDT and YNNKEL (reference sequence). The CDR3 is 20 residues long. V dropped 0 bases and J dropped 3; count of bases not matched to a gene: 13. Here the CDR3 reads CASSQEETGGHGRSNEKLFF. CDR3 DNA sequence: TGTGCCAGCAGCCAAGAAGAGACAGGGGGCCATGGACGTTCTAATGAAAAACTGTTTTTT.

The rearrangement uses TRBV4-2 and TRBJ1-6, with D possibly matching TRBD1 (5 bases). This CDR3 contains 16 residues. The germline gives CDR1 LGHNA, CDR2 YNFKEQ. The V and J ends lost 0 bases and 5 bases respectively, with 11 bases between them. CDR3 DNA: TGTGCCAGCAGCCAAGATTTTCTCAGGGATAATTCACCCCTCCACTTT. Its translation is CASSQDFLRDNSPLHF.

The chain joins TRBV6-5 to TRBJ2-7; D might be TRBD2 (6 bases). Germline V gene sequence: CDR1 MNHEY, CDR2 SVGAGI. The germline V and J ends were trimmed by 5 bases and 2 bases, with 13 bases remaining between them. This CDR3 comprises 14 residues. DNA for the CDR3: TGTGCCAGCAGTAGAGCGGGTAAAACCTACGAGCAGTACTTC. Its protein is CASSRAGKTYEQYF.

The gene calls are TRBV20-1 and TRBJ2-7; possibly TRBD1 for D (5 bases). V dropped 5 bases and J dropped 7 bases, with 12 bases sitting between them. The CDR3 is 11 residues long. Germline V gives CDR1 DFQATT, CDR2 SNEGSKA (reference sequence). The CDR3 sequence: CSAPGPGEQYF. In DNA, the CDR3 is TGCAGTGCTCCCGGGCCAGGGGAGCAGTACTTC.

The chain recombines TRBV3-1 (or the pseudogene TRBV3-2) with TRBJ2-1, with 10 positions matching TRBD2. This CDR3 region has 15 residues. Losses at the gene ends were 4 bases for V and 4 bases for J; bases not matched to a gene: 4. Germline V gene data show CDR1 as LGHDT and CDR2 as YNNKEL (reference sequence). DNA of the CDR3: TGTGCCAGCAGCCGTGGACTAGCGGAGTACAATGAGCAGTTCTTC. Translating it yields CASSRGLAEYNEQFF.

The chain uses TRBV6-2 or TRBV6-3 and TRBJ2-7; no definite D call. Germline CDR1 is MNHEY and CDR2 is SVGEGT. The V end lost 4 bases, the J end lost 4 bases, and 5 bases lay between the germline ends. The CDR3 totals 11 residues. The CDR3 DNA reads TGTGCCAGCAGTTCCCTTTACGAGCAGTACTTC. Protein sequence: CASSSLYEQYF.

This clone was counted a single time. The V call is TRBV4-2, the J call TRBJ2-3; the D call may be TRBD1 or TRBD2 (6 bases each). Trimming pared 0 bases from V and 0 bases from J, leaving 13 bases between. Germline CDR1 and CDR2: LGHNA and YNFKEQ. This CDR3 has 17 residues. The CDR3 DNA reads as TGTGCCAGCAGCCAAGAAACCCGGGGGCCTAGCACAGATACGCAGTATTTT. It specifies CASSQETRGPSTDTQYF.

The CDR3 loop reads CASSFGTPLNEQFF. The CDR3 nucleotides read TGTGCCAGCAGCTTCGGGACTCCCCTCAATGAGCAGTTCTTC. The chain couples TRBV11-2 to TRBJ2-1, with D perhaps TRBD2 (6 bases). The CDR3 has 14 amino acids. Trimming stripped 3 bases from V and 6 bases from J, with 12 bases between. In germline, CDR1 is SGHAT, CDR2 FQNNGV. The entire variable domain, with the rest obtained from reference TRBV11-2 and TRBJ2-1, is as follows: EAGVAQSPRYKIIEKRQSVAFWCNPISGHATLYWYQQILGQGPKLLIQFQNNGVVDDSQLPKDRFSAERLKGVDSTLKIQPAKLEDSAVYLCASSFGTPLNEQFFGPGTRLTVL.

The CDR3 spells CASSSQETQYF. The CDR3 DNA follows: TGTGCCAGCAGTTCCCAAGAGACCCAGTACTTC. The chain joins TRBV28 to TRBJ2-5, with D hard to call. Germline lookup yields CDR1 MDHEN and CDR2 SYDVKM. This CDR3 comprises 11 residues. Between the trimmed V and J ends, which lost 4 bases and 1 base, there was a span of 1 base.